The sequence of this T cell receptor beta chain was determined in a study of blood T cell repertoires in COVID-19 (dated by TCRdb to the early 2020s). Background for the entire study: Collaborator samples came from the United States, Italy and Spain and covered acute and convalescent phases of COVID-19. The material from the prospective study consisted of cDNA or gDNA derived from T cells, B-cell-depleted T cells, or PBMCs. Deeply sampled blood TCRbeta repertoires from subjects exposed to, actively infected with, or recovered from COVID-19 were included in the dataset. The repertoires were released in a freely available public database meant as a resource for research on the immune response to SARS-CoV-2. Samples were obtained from the ongoing ImmuneRACE study (first 160 participants) and from 1,200 or so subjects provided by 6 global collaborators. Nearly every sample came with metadata listing a de-identified subject ID, COVID-19 status, age in years and sex. Where available, HLA class I and class II types were taken from metadata supplied by the sample provider and were not determined by assay-based typing. Study-level results and caveats: How much clinical and demographic metadata was included differed by source and by participant, and the metadata was provided uncurated.

As regards this clone: Its cognate antigen has yet to be identified. No much larger clone is present one base from it, and per-base qualities are unavailable.

The CDR3 measures 12 amino acids from cysteine to valine. The entry retains the CDR3 DNA only, 36 bases that are in frame from base 1. Based on the germline V gene, the CDR1 and CDR2 sequences are MNHEY and SVGEGT. V is cut by 0 bases and J by 3 bases, and the space between the germline ends is 3 bases. Each collaborating institution followed its own protocols to collect whole blood in K2EDTA tubes. For TCRbeta analysis, collaborators shipped samples in one of three forms: frozen whole blood, isolated PBMCs, or DNA extracted from either of those sample types. The immunoSEQ Assay, a bias-controlled multiplex PCR, was used to amplify TCRbeta CDR3 regions from genomic DNA. In the paper's pipeline: The number of nucleated cells in each sample was estimated from the amplification of reference gene primers within the assay. To quantify the absolute abundance of each unique TCRbeta CDR3 rearrangement, sequence reads were collapsed and filtered. For each sample, productive Simpson clonality was calculated by taking the square root of Simpson's diversity index across productive rearrangements. The immuneACCESS repertoire file appears here via TCRdb, limited to in-frame rearrangements. These files lack a portion of the clones; in checked studies, under half of the deficit traces to unresolved V genes, and the cause of the others is not known. V and J calls and clone size are given by that table; D and trimming were obtained from the DNA. Present in this sample are approximately 58,000 clones, approximately 91% of which were seen just once. 2.5% to 3.5% of the sample belongs to the ten largest clones.

This TCR came from a human donor in a cohort sampled during active COVID-19. The chain was built from TRBV6-2 or TRBV6-3 and TRBJ2-7, with the D gene call left open. Sequenced sample: peripheral blood. The nucleotide sequence reads as follows: TGTGCCAGCAGTTACTCCAACTACGAGCAGTACGTC. This gives the protein CASSYSNYEQYV.